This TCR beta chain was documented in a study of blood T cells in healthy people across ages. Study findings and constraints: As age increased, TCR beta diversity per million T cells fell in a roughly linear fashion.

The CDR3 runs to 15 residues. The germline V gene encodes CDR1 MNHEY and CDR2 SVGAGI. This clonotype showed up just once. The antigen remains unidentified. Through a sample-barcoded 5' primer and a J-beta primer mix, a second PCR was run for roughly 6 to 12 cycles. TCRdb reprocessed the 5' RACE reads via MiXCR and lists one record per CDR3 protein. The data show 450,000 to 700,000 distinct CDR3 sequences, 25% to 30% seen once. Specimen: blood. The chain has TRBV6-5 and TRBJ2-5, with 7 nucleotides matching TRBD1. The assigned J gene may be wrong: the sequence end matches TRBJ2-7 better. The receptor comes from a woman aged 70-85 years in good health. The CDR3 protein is CASSYSGTEYYEQYF. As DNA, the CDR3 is TGTGCCAGCAGTTACTCGGGGACAGAGTATTACGAGCAGTACTTC.